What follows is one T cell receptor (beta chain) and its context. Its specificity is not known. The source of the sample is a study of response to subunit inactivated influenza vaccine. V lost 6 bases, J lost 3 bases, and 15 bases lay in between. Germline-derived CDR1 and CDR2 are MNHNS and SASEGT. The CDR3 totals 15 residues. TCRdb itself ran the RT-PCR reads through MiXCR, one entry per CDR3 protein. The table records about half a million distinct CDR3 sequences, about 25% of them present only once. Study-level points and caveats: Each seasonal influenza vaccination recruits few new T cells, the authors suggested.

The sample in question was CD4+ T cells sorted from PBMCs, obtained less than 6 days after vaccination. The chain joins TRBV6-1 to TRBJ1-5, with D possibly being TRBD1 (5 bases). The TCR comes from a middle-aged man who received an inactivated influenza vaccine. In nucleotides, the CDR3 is TGTGCCAGCAGCCGGGAGGGGATGGTCAATCAGCCCCAGCATTTT. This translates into CASSREGMVNQPQHF.